This TCR beta chain was identified in a study of radiation and T cells in renal cell carcinoma. Findings and limits, study-wide: Only small tumor regions of roughly 0.96 g were sampled. Irradiated tumors had higher TCR clonality than control tumors. Dominant CDR3 motifs occupied more repertoire in irradiated than control tumors.

The germline V gene has CDR1 MRHNA and CDR2 SNTAGT. The CDR3 covers 16 residues. J was trimmed by 2 bases and V by 5 bases; bases with no gene match: 3. Specified treatment: treatment-naive control, cytoreductive nephrectomy. Control tumors came from several females and around eleven males, aged 40 to 82. This clone was seen a single time. Its antigen is not identified. Profiling relied on immunoSEQ multiplex PCR, and the TCRdb table lists in-frame clones only, not all of them. The sample lists roughly 8,000 clones, approximately 65% occurring once. V is TRBV6-4 and J is TRBJ2-3; 14 bases align to TRBD2. The receptor was isolated from a woman in her seventies with renal cell carcinoma. The sequencing used tumor tissue, collected from a patient whose treatment was nephrectomy without radiotherapy. The DNA for the CDR3 is TGTGCCAGCAGTCGACTAGCGGGGGGGAACACAGATACGCAGTATTTT. Protein: CASSRLAGGNTDTQYF.